This passage covers 19 T cell receptor beta chains from one sample sequenced in a study of blood T cell repertoires in COVID-19. Clones were read by immunoSEQ multiplex PCR, and TCRdb kept only the in-frame ones, dropping some. The repertoire holds some 270,000 clones, with around 90% as singletons. Sequencing input: PBMCs or T cells enriched from blood (not recorded which). These receptors all stem from a man between 40 and 49 years old who had been exposed to COVID-19.

This clone has just one count. This chain joins TRBV30 and TRBJ2-7; no clear D. The CDR3 sequence is 12 residues long. V shed 0 bases and J shed 8 bases, with 11 bases lying between them. From germline, CDR1 is GTSNPN and CDR2 SVGIG (reference sequence). The CDR3: CAWSVIHAQQYF. DNA of the CDR3: TGTGCCTGGAGTGTAATACACGCCCAGCAGTACTTC. The full variable domain, its missing parts supplied by reference TRBV30 and TRBJ2-7, is SQTIHQWPATLVQPVGSPLSLECTVEGTSNPNLYWYRQAAGRGLQLLFYSVGIGQISSEVPQNLSASRPQDRQFILSSKKLLLSDSGFYLCAWSVIHAQQYFGPGTRLTVT.

V gene TRBV5-1 combines with J gene TRBJ1-5, with a weak D call TRBD1 (5 bases). V was trimmed by 4 bases and J by 1 base, leaving 18 bases between them. Germline lookup yields CDR1 SGHRS and CDR2 YFSETQ. This CDR3 is 17 amino acids long. The CDR3 loop reads CASSDSRDSGSNQPQHF. The CDR3 nucleotides are TGCGCCAGCAGCGATTCCAGGGATTCTGGGAGCAATCAGCCCCAGCATTTT.

V and J are TRBV7-9 and TRBJ2-1, with 13 bases lining up with TRBD2. CDR1 and CDR2 from the germline V gene are SEHNR and FQNEAQ (reference sequence). The CDR3 has 15 residues. J lost 9 bases, V lost 11 bases, and 13 bases had no gene match. CDR3 DNA: TGTGCCCCCACATCCTCGGGACTAGCGGGACGTGAGCAGTTCTTC. Translating gives CAPTSSGLAGREQFF.

CDR3 sequence reads: CASSETSGSISSYNEQFF. The CDR3 DNA is TGTGCCAGCAGCGAGACTAGCGGGAGCATTAGCTCCTACAATGAGCAGTTCTTC. The chain links TRBV5-4 to TRBJ2-1; 12 bases are a match to TRBD2. Unmatched junction bases numbered 8, after V lost 4 bases and J lost 0 bases. There are 18 residues in the CDR3. CDR1 is SGHNT and CDR2 is YYREEE in the germline V gene (reference sequence).

V is TRBV6-5 and J is TRBJ1-3; perhaps TRBD1 as D (6 bases). The V and J ends lost 0 bases and 2 bases respectively, with 11 bases between them. CDR3 length: 16 amino acids. In germline, CDR1 is MNHEY, CDR2 SVGAGI. The CDR3 loop is CASSYSEQGPGNTIYF. The CDR3 DNA is TGTGCCAGCAGTTACTCGGAACAGGGTCCTGGAAACACCATATATTTT.

This clone appeared a single time. The chain carries TRBV6-2 or TRBV6-3 and TRBJ1-1; tentatively, D is TRBD1 (6 bases). In germline, CDR1 is MNHEY, CDR2 SVGEGT. Trimming removed 0 bases at V and 1 base at J, with 9 bases between. The CDR3 consists of 15 residues. This chain's CDR3 is CASSYSGTPNTEAFF. DNA of the CDR3: TGTGCCAGCAGTTACTCGGGGACACCGAACACTGAAGCTTTCTTT.

The chain combines TRBV20-1 with TRBJ2-5, with 7 nucleotides matching TRBD2. The length of the CDR3 is 11 residues. Trimming took 8 bases from V and 2 from J; bases not matched to a gene: 2. The germline V gene encodes CDR1 DFQATT and CDR2 SNEGSKA (reference sequence). Here the CDR3 reads CSWRGQETQYF. As DNA, the CDR3 is TGCAGTTGGCGGGGGCAAGAGACCCAGTACTTC.

In this sample, this clone turned up once. The gene calls are TRBV27 and TRBJ1-5; 8 bases align to TRBD1. V gave up 3 bases and J gave up 3 bases; unmatched junction bases: 7. Germline lookup yields CDR1 MNHEY and CDR2 SMNVEV (reference sequence). This CDR3 has 16 residues. The DNA for the CDR3 is TGTGCCAGCAGTTTGGGGATGACAGGGGTCAATCAGCCCCAGCATTTT. This gives the protein CASSLGMTGVNQPQHF.

This sequence joins TRBV4-1 and TRBJ1-1; D is unclear. CDR3 size: 15 residues. Germline V lookup: CDR1 MGHRA, CDR2 YSYEKL. Trimming left V 1 base short and J 5 bases short, with 14 bases between. The CDR3 DNA reads TGCGCCAGCAGCCAAGTTCGGGGAGGTCAGACTGAAGCTTTCTTT. Residues: CASSQVRGGQTEAFF.

V gene TRBV14 combines with J gene TRBJ2-1, with 8 positions matching TRBD1. The J segment lost 9 bases and the V segment lost 4 bases, leaving 2 bases of the junction unmatched. Germline V gene sequence: CDR1 SGHDN, CDR2 FVKESK. The CDR3 has 12 amino acids. CDR3 DNA: TGTGCCAGCAGCCGACAGGGGACTGAGCAGTTCTTC. The encoded protein is CASSRQGTEQFF.

The genes are TRBV3-1 (or the pseudogene TRBV3-2) and TRBJ2-3; 7 nucleotides align to TRBD2. The germline V gene encodes CDR1 LGHDT and CDR2 YNNKEL (reference sequence). This CDR3 region has 15 residues. V lost 3 bases and J lost 4; bases outside the gene matches: 7. CDR3 bases: TGTGCCAGCAGCCATGCGGGAGAAGGGGCAGATACGCAGTATTTT. The encoded protein is CASSHAGEGADTQYF.

This chain connects TRBV6-5 to TRBJ1-5, with 9 bases fitting TRBD1. The V and J ends lost 0 bases and 4 bases, in that order; junction bases with no gene match: 4. The CDR3 has 16 residues. CDR1 MNHEY and CDR2 SVGAGI come from the germline V gene. The CDR3 nucleotides are TGTGCCAGCAGTTACTCGGGACAGGGAAGAAATCAGCCCCAGCATTTT. It is translated as CASSYSGQGRNQPQHF.

The chain links TRBV10-3 to TRBJ1-3; D is unresolved. The CDR3 totals 17 residues. Trimming removed 5 bases from V and 0 bases from J, with 17 bases in between. CDR1 and CDR2 from the germline V gene are ENHRY and SYGVKD. The CDR3 sequence: CAISPSTGSRSGNTIYF. The CDR3 DNA reads as TGTGCCATCAGTCCCTCAACCGGGAGTCGCTCTGGAAACACCATATATTTT.

The V call is TRBV13, the J call TRBJ1-3; D call uncertain. Germline V lookup: CDR1 PRHDT, CDR2 FYEKMQ (reference sequence). The CDR3 is 15 amino acids. V lost 0 bases to trimming and J lost 1 base, with 7 bases between them. CDR3: CASSLGSGSGNTIYF. In DNA, the CDR3 is TGTGCCAGCAGCTTAGGATCGGGATCTGGAAACACCATATATTTT.

The genes are TRBV5-4 and TRBJ1-1, with 11 positions matching TRBD1. The CDR3 spans 14 residues. Germline V gives CDR1 SGHNT, CDR2 YYREEE (reference sequence). J gave up 4 bases and V 4 bases, and 3 bases lay outside the gene matches. The CDR3 loop is CASSRGQGVTEAFF. The CDR3, as DNA: TGTGCCAGCAGCCGGGGACAGGGGGTCACTGAAGCTTTCTTT.

This clone was seen just once. The gene calls are TRBV7-3 and TRBJ1-1, with D tentatively TRBD1 (6 bases). The V end was cut by 2 bases, the J end by 5 bases, with 12 bases between. Germline loops: CDR1 SGHTA, CDR2 FQGTGA. The CDR3 is made up of 14 amino acids. DNA of the CDR3: TGTGCCAGCAGCTTACTTTCGAGGGGGACTGAAGCTTTCTTT. Its protein product is CASSLLSRGTEAFF. Full variable domain (missing parts from reference TRBV7-3 and TRBJ1-1): GAGVSQTPSNKVTEKGKYVELRCDPISGHTALYWYRQSLGQGPEFLIYFQGTGAADDSGLPNDRFFAVRPEGSVSTLKIQRTERGDSAVYLCASSLLSRGTEAFFGQGTRLTVV.

The chain is built from TRBV14 and TRBJ2-7; no firm D call. V lost 1 base and J 7 bases, leaving 8 bases between the germline ends. The germline V gene encodes CDR1 SGHDN and CDR2 FVKESK. CDR3 length: 12 amino acids. CDR3 amino acids: CASSQVAVEQYF. CDR3 nucleotides: TGTGCCAGCAGCCAAGTCGCGGTGGAGCAGTACTTC.

The rearrangement uses TRBV15 and TRBJ1-2; tentatively, D is TRBD1 (5 bases). CDR3 length: 13 amino acids. Germline-derived CDR1 and CDR2 are LNHNV and YYDKDF (reference sequence). The ends were cut back, 4 bases at V and 0 bases at J, with 6 bases in the middle. CDR3 sequence (DNA): TGTGCCACCAGCAAGACAGCTAACTATGGCTACACCTTC. Its protein is CATSKTANYGYTF.

V is TRBV6-5 and J is TRBJ1-2; TRBD1 might be the D (6 bases). The CDR3 consists of 16 residues. V shed 0 bases and J shed 4 bases, with 15 bases lying between them. Germline assignment: CDR1 MNHEY and CDR2 SVGAGI. The CDR3 protein is CASSYSRPQGTYGYTF. DNA of the CDR3: TGTGCCAGCAGTTACTCGCGGCCACAGGGTACCTATGGCTACACCTTC.